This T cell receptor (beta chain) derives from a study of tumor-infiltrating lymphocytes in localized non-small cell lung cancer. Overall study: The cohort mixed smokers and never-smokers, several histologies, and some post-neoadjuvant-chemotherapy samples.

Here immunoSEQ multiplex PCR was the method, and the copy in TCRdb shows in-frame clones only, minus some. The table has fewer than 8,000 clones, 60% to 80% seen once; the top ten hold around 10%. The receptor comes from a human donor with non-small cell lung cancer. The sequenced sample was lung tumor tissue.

This chain's CDR3 is CASSGDRVNTEAFF. The DNA of the CDR3 is TGTGCCAGCAGTGGCGACAGGGTGAACACTGAAGCTTTCTTT. V and J are TRBV2 and TRBJ1-1, with 7 bases lining up with TRBD1. The CDR3 length is 14 residues. CDR1 is SNHLY, CDR2 FYNNEI, per germline. The V gene end was trimmed by 4 bases and the J gene end by 0 bases; junction bases not matched to a gene: 2.